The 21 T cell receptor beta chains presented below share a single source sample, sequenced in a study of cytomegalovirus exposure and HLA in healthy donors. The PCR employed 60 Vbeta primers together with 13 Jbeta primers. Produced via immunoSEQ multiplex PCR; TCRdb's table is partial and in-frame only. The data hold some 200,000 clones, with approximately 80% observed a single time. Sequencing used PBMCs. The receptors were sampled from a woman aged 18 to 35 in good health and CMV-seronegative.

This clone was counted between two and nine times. CDR3 coding DNA: TGTGCCAGCAGCCAAGACAGGGAGGCCACCTACGAGCAGTACTTC. Residues: CASSQDREATYEQYF. The V gene is TRBV4-2, the J gene TRBJ2-7, with a weak D call TRBD2 (6 bases). V was clipped by 0 bases and J by 2 bases, with 11 bases between them. CDR3 size: 15 residues. Germline V gene lookup returns CDR1 LGHNA and CDR2 YNFKEQ.

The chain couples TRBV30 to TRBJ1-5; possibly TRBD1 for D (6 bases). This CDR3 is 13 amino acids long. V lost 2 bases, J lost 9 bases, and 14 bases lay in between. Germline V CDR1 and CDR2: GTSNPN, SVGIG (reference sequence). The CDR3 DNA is TGTGCCTGGAGTCCTCCGGACAGTTCGCCCCAGCATTTT. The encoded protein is CAWSPPDSSPQHF.

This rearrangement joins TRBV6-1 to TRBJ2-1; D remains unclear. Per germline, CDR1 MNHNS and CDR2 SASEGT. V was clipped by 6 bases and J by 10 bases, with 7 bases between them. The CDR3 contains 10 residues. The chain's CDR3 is CASSPVEQFF. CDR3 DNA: TGTGCCAGCAGCCCGGTCGAGCAGTTCTTC.

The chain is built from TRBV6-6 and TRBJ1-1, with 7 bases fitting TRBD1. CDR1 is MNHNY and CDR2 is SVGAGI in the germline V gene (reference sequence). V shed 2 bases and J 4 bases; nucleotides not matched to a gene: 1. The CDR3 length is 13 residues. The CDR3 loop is CASSYGTATEAFF. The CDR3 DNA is TGTGCCAGCAGTTACGGGACAGCCACTGAAGCTTTCTTT.

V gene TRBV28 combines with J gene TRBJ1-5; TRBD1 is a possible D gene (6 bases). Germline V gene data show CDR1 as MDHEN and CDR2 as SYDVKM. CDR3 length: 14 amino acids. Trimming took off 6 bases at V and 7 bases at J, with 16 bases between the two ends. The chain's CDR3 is CASRGDRLFQPQHF. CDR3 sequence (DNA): TGTGCCAGCAGGGGCGACAGGCTGTTCCAGCCCCAGCATTTT.

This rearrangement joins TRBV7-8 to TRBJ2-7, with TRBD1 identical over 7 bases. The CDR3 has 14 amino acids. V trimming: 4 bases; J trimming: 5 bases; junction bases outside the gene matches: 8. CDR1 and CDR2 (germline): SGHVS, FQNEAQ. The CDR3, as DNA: TGTGCCAGCAGCTCTACCGGGACAGTGAACGAGCAGTACTTC. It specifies CASSSTGTVNEQYF.

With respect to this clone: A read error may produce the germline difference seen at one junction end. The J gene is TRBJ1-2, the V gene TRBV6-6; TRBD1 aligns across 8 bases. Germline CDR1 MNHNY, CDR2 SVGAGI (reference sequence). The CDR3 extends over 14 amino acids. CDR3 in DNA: TGTGCCAGCAGTAACTACCCCGGGACAGGACGACTACACTTC. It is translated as CASSNYPGTGRLHF.

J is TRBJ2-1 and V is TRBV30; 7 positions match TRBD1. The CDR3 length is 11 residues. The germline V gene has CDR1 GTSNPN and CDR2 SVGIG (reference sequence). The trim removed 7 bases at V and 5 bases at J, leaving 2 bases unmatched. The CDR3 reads CASTGDNEQFF. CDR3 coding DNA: TGTGCCTCAACAGGGGACAATGAGCAGTTCTTC.

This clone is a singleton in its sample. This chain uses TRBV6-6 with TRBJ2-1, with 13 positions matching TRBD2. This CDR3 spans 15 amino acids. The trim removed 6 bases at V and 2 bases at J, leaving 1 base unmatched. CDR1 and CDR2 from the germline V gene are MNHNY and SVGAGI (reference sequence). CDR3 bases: TGTGCCAGCAGACTAGCGGGAGGGACCTACAATGAGCAGTTCTTC. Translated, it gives CASRLAGGTYNEQFF.

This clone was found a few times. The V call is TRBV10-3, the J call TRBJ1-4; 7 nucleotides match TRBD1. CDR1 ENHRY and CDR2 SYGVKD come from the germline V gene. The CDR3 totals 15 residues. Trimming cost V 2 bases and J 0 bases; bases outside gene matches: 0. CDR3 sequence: CAISETGATNEKLFF. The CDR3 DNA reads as TGTGCCATCAGTGAGACAGGGGCAACTAATGAAAAACTGTTTTTT.

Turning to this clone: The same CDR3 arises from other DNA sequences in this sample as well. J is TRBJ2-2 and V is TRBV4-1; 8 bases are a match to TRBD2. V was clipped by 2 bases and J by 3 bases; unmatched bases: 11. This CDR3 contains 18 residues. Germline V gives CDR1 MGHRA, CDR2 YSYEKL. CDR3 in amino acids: CASSQSDMREVDTGELFF. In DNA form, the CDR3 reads TGCGCCAGCAGCCAATCGGACATGCGGGAGGTGGACACCGGGGAGCTGTTTTTT.

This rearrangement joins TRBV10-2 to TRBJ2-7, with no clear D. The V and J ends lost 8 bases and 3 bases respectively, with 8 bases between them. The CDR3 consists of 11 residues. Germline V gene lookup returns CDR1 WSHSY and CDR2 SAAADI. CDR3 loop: CASAELYEQYF. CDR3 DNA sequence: TGCGCCAGCGCTGAGCTCTACGAGCAGTACTTC.

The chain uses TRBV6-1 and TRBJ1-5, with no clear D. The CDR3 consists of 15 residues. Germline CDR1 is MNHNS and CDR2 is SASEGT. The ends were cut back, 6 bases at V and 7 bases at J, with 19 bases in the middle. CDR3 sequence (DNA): TGTGCCAGCAGGGAGGGAAAAGGGCATCGGCAGCCCCAGCATTTT. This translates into CASREGKGHRQPQHF.

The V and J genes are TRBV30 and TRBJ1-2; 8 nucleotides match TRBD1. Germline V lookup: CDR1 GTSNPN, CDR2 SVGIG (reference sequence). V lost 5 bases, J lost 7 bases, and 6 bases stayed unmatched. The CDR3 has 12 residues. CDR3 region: CAWDRGAFGYTF. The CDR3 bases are TGTGCCTGGGACAGGGGTGCTTTTGGCTACACCTTC.

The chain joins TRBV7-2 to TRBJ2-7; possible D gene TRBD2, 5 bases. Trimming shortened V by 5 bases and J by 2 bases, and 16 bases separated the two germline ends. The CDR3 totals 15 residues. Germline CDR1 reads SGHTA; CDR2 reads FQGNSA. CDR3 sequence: CASSLQQGGTYEQYF. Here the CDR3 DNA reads TGTGCCAGCAGCCTCCAGCAAGGAGGTACCTACGAGCAGTACTTC.

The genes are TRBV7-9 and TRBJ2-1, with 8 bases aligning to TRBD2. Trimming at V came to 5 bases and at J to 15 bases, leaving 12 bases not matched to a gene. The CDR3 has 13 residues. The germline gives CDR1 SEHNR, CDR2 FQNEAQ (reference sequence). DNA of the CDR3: TGTGCCAGCAGCCGGACTAGCCAACTTGAACTGTTCTTC. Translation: CASSRTSQLELFF.

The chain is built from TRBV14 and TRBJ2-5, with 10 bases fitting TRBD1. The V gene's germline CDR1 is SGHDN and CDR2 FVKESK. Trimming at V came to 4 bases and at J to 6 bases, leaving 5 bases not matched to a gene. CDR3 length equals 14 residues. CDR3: CASSPRDRGQTQYF. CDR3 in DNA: TGTGCCAGCAGCCCCCGGGACAGGGGTCAGACCCAGTACTTC.

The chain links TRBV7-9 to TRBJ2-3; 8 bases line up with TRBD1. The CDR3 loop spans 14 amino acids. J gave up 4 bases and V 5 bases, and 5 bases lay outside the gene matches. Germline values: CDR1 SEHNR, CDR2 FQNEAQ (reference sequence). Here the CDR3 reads CASSGLDRADTQYF. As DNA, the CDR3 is TGTGCCAGCAGCGGACTGGACAGGGCAGATACGCAGTATTTT.

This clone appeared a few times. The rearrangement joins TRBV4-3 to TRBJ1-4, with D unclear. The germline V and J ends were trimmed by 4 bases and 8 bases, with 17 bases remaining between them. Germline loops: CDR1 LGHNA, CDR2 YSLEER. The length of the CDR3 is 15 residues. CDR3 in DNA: TGCGCCAGCAGCCCTTACCCGGGTCAGTCGGAAAAACTGTTTTTT. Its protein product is CASSPYPGQSEKLFF.

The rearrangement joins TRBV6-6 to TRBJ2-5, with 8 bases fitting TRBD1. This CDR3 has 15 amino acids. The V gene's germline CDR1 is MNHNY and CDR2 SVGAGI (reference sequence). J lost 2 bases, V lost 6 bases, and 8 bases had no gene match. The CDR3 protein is CASSANRGWQETQYF. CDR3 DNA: TGTGCCAGCAGCGCAAACAGGGGGTGGCAAGAGACCCAGTACTTC.

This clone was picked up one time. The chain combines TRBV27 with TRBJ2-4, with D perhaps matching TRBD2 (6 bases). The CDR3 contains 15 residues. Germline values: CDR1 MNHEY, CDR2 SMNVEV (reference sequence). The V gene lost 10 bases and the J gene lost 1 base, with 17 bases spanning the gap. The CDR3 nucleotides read TGTGCCACCGCGGGGACCACGGGTGCCAAAAACATTCAGTACTTC. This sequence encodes CATAGTTGAKNIQYF.